These T cell receptor beta chains were read from a single sample in a study of beta chain features in type 1 diabetes. Here immunoSEQ multiplex PCR was the method, and the copy in TCRdb shows in-frame clones only, minus some. The sample includes 300,000 to 400,000 clones, 7.5% to 9% seen only once; the top ten take 0.44%. The sequenced sample consisted of central memory CD4+ T cells from blood. The receptors were sampled from a woman aged 18-29 years in good health. Both conserved end residues are part of each CDR3. A D gene is named only where the DNA matches it firmly. A row's size may be missing; if present it is once, few, many or a size class.

d_call,clone_size,v_call,j_call,cdr3_aa,cdr3_nt
TRBD1,NA,TRBV18,TRBJ1-3,CASSRPPGQFSGNTIYF,TGTGCCAGCTCACGGCCCCCGGGACAGTTCTCTGGAAACACCATATATTTT
NA,few,TRBV5-5,TRBJ2-5,CASSLTASWGQETQYF,TGTGCCAGCAGCTTGACGGCATCCTGGGGCCAAGAGACCCAGTACTTC
TRBD2,NA,TRBV27,TRBJ2-3,CASRGTSGLTDTQYF,TGTGCCAGCAGAGGGACTAGCGGGCTCACAGATACGCAGTATTTT
TRBD2,NA,TRBV5-1,TRBJ2-1,CASSLIAGPPGNEQFF,TGCGCCAGCAGCTTGATAGCGGGCCCTCCTGGCAATGAGCAGTTCTTC
NA,few,TRBV7-2,TRBJ2-7,CASSLNIYEQYF,TGTGCCAGCAGCTTAAACATCTACGAGCAGTACTTC
TRBD2,NA,TRBV29-1,TRBJ2-3,CSVDGRATDTQYF,TGCAGCGTTGACGGGAGGGCCACAGATACGCAGTATTTT
NA,NA,TRBV7-8,TRBJ1-6,CASSLVWGQVGGSPLHF,TGTGCCAGCAGCTTAGTTTGGGGGCAGGTTGGAGGTTCACCCCTCCACTTT
NA,NA,TRBV14,TRBJ2-3,CASSQGQMQYF,TGTGCCAGCAGCCAAGGGCAGATGCAGTATTTT
NA,few,TRBV6-6,TRBJ1-3,CATETRGTIYF,TGTGCCACCGAGACCCGGGGCACCATATATTTT
TRBD2,few,TRBV7-2,TRBJ2-7,CASSLAGGAGGWEQYF,TGTGCCAGCAGCTTAGCTGGGGGGGCGGGAGGATGGGAGCAGTACTTC
TRBD1,NA,TRBV18,TRBJ2-6,CASSPLQGASGANVLTF,TGTGCCAGCTCACCTCTCCAGGGGGCGTCTGGGGCCAACGTCCTGACTTTC
TRBD1,many,TRBV15,TRBJ2-1,CATSTILGGGLDYNEQFF,TGTGCCACCAGCACCATTCTAGGGGGCGGGCTGGATTACAATGAGCAGTTCTTC
TRBD1,NA,TRBV7-2,TRBJ2-5,CASSSGTEETQYF,TGTGCCAGCAGCTCCGGGACAGAAGAGACCCAGTACTTC
NA,few,TRBV7-6,TRBJ2-7,CASRGRVSPYEQYF,TGTGCCAGCAGGGGCAGGGTGTCCCCCTACGAGCAGTACTTC
TRBD1,few,TRBV7-8,TRBJ2-3,CASSPQGVTDTQYF,TGTGCCAGCAGTCCGCAGGGGGTCACAGATACGCAGTATTTT
TRBD1,many,TRBV10-3,TRBJ1-1,CAISRQGNTEAFF,TGTGCCATCAGTAGACAGGGGAACACTGAAGCTTTCTTT
TRBD1,many,TRBV7-2,TRBJ2-1,CASSLGQGDEQFF,TGTGCCAGCAGCTTGGGACAGGGGGATGAGCAGTTCTTC
NA,few,TRBV5-1,TRBJ1-5,CASSLDGRGDQPQHF,TGCGCCAGCAGCTTGGACGGCAGGGGCGACCAGCCCCAGCATTTT
NA,few,TRBV4-3,TRBJ2-3,CASSQRRADTQYF,TGCGCCAGCAGCCAGCGTAGGGCAGATACGCAGTATTTT
NA,NA,TRBV6-1,TRBJ2-5,CASSEKGRGETQYF,TGTGCCAGCAGTGAGAAGGGCAGAGGGGAGACCCAGTACTTC
TRBD2,few,TRBV5-4,TRBJ2-3,CASKTSGDTDTQYF,TGTGCCAGCAAAACTAGCGGGGACACAGATACGCAGTATTTT
NA,NA,TRBV28,TRBJ1-5,CASSGRTWQPQHF,TGTGCCAGCAGTGGGAGGACGTGGCAGCCCCAGCATTTT
TRBD1,few,TRBV6-4,TRBJ2-1,CASSESGQSYNEQFF,TGTGCCAGCAGTGAGTCGGGACAGTCCTACAATGAGCAGTTCTTC